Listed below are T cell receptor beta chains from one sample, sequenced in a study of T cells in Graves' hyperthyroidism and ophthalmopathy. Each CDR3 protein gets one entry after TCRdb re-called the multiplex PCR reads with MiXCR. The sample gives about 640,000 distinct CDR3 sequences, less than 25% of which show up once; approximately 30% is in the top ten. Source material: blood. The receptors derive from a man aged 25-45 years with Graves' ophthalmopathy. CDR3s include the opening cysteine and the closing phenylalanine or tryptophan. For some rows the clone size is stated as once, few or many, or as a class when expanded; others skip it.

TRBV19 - CASSLDWSNEQFF
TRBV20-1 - CSAREPGQGLISKPQHF
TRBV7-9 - CASSLAGRHNEQYF
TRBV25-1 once CASSRGTGGGYEQYF
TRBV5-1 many CASSTDRTDTQYF
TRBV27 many CASSLLGNGARIDTQYF
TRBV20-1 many CSARDYLEQYF
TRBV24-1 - CATSDPGIEKLFF
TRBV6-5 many CASSYQQVVTYEQYF
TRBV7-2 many CASSLEGFGEQFF
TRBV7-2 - CASKGAALQPQYF
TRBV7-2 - CASSSRDGSGWADTQYF
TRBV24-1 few CATGDRDSLHNSPLHF
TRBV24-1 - CATSEGSLYNEQFF
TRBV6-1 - CASSRRVVREQYF
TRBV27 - CASSFSSATGAFF
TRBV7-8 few CASSQSSSYNEQFF
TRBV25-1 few CASSWGGFDRGHTEAFF
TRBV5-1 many CASRKAGSYEQYF
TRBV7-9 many CASSLLTGDTEAFF
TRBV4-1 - CASSPSGGSFGTEAFF
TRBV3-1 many CASSRRDGSYEQYF
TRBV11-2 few CASSPRINRGSTGELFF
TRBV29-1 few CSVEDLRAGVIEQYF
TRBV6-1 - CASTLTGGGGDTQYF
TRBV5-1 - CASSLGTAGICEQYF
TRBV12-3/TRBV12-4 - CASSLTGEMYNEQFF
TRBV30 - CAWTNGLALPNEQFF
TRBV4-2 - CASSQDGMGQGTSEQYF
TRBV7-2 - CASSSGSTRGYTF
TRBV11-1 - CASSLGNLAGTTYNEQFF
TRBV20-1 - CSARGKGFGGVMEKLFF
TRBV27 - CASSLSWGPYQETQYF
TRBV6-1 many CASRQRDGGVYEQYF
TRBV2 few CASLRASSTDTQYF
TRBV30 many CAWSVKGYNTEAFF